These 28 T cell receptor beta chains were all obtained from the same sample, sequenced in a study of T cells in Graves' hyperthyroidism and ophthalmopathy. TCR beta CDR3 sequences were amplified from RNA transcripts. RT-PCR in the first round (using the HTBI primer set) targeted the TCR CDR3. Each CDR3 protein gets one entry after TCRdb re-called the multiplex PCR reads with MiXCR. The sample has approximately 400,000 distinct CDR3 sequences; approximately 25% are singletons. Sequenced material: blood. These receptors originate from a man between 50 and 59 years old with Graves' hyperthyroidism.

This chain joins TRBV7-2 and TRBJ2-5, with unresolved D. This CDR3 is 13 amino acids long. V lost 6 bases and J 5 bases, leaving 13 bases between the germline ends. Germline-derived CDR1 and CDR2 are SGHTA and FQGNSA. The CDR3 is CASSFSVGETQYF. For the CDR3, the DNA is TGTGCCAGCAGTTTCAGCGTGGGGGAGACCCAGTACTTC.

This clonotype was counted ten times or more. V and J are TRBV2 and TRBJ2-2; D is ambiguous. Germline CDR1 and CDR2: SNHLY and FYNNEI. This CDR3 has 15 amino acids. V shed 6 bases and J shed 2 bases, with 13 bases lying between them. The CDR3 is CASRDRALNTGELFF. Written as DNA, the CDR3 is TGTGCCAGCAGGGACCGGGCCTTAAACACCGGGGAGCTGTTTTTT.

This clonotype was counted between two and nine times. This clone may be a read error of a much larger clone one base away. The chain joins TRBV28 to TRBJ2-1; D may correspond to TRBD1 or TRBD2 (5 bases each). The CDR3 has 18 amino acids. Germline V lookup: CDR1 MDHEN, CDR2 SYDVKM. CDR3 nucleotide sequence: TGTGCCAGCCACACCGCGGCCGAGACGGCGAGGGGAAACAATGAGCGGTTCTTC. It translates to CASHTAAETARGNNERFF. The whole variable domain, filled in from reference TRBV28 and TRBJ2-1, reads DVKVTQSSRYLVKRTGEKVFLECVQDMDHENMFWYRQDPGLGLRLIYFSYDVKMKEKGDIPEGYSVSREKKERFSLILESASTNQTSMYLCASHTAAETARGNNERFFGPGTRLTVL.

The table lists this clonotype with a count of one. At one boundary the junction diverges from the germline segment, which might be a read error. The rearrangement uses TRBV7-3 and TRBJ2-7; perhaps TRBD2 as D (5 bases). Germline assignment: CDR1 SGHTA and CDR2 FQGTGA. The CDR3 is 15 residues long. CDR3 sequence (DNA): TGCGCCAGCAGCCATCTAGGAGGAGCGTCCTACGAGCAGTACTTC. Translating gives CASSHLGGASYEQYF.

This rearrangement joins TRBV10-3 to TRBJ2-1, with 9 bases identical to TRBD1. This CDR3 spans 15 amino acids. J lost 3 bases, V lost 6 bases, and 6 bases had no gene match. The V gene's germline CDR1 is ENHRY and CDR2 SYGVKD. The CDR3 protein is CAIRAGTGNYNEQFF. In nucleotides, the CDR3 is TGTGCCATCAGAGCCGGGACAGGGAACTACAATGAGCAGTTCTTC.

This chain connects TRBV7-2 to TRBJ2-1; D remains unclear. The CDR3 has 13 residues. The germline V gene encodes CDR1 SGHTA and CDR2 FQGNSA. Trimming cost V 5 bases and J 3 bases, with 8 bases left between them. The CDR3, as DNA: TGTGCCAGCAGCCCGACTTACTACAATGAGCAGTTCTTC. Its protein product is CASSPTYYNEQFF.

This clonotype was seen once. The rearrangement joins TRBV20-1 to TRBJ2-1; weak D call: TRBD1 (5 bases). Trimming stripped 6 bases from V and 1 base from J, with 13 bases between. CDR1 is DFQATT, CDR2 SNEGSKA, per germline (reference sequence). The CDR3 covers 14 residues. The CDR3 reads CSAAPTGSYNEQFF. DNA for the CDR3: TGCAGTGCCGCCCCCACAGGATCCTACAATGAGCAGTTCTTC.

This clonotype was counted many times. The CDR3 sequence is CAISESGGAGTDTQYF. CDR3 in DNA: TGTGCCATCAGTGAGTCTGGAGGGGCTGGAACAGATACGCAGTATTTT. The chain carries TRBV10-3 and TRBJ2-3; possible D gene TRBD2, 6 bases. Trimming removed 0 bases at V and 3 bases at J, with 13 bases between. The CDR3 runs 16 residues. In germline, CDR1 is ENHRY, CDR2 SYGVKD.

This clonotype was found a few times. The CDR3: CASSKTGTGMGTQYF. CDR3 DNA: TGCGCCAGCAGTAAAACCGGGACAGGGATGGGTACGCAGTATTTT. This rearrangement joins TRBV10-1 to TRBJ2-3, with 9 bases matching TRBD1. The germline CDR1 and CDR2 sequences are WNHNN and SYGVQD (reference sequence). The length of the CDR3 is 15 residues. V shed 5 bases, J shed 8 bases, and the junction held 11 bases outside the gene matches.

This clonotype has only a few counts. V and J are TRBV10-2 and TRBJ2-3; D is perhaps TRBD2 (5 bases). The CDR3 consists of 16 residues. Trimming shortened V by 6 bases and J by 2 bases, and 18 bases separated the two germline ends. Germline-derived CDR1 and CDR2 are WSHSY and SAAADI. The CDR3 DNA follows: TGCGCCAGCAGGGTCCATCAGCGGAGCCACACAGATACGCAGTATTTT. Encoded protein: CASRVHQRSHTDTQYF.

The chain has TRBV27 and TRBJ1-4; D unclear. CDR1 is MNHEY and CDR2 is SMNVEV in the germline V gene (reference sequence). V was clipped by 5 bases and J by 4 bases, with 14 bases between them. CDR3 length equals 15 residues. The chain's CDR3 is CASSLSGHHNEKLFF. Here the CDR3 DNA reads TGTGCCAGCAGTCTTTCCGGGCACCATAATGAAAAACTGTTTTTT.

The gene calls are TRBV3-1 and TRBJ2-3; TRBD2 matches 12 bases. Germline CDR1 reads LGHDT; CDR2 reads YNNKEL (reference sequence). This CDR3 comprises 18 residues. Germline trimming cut 0 bases from V and 5 bases from J; bases unmatched to any gene: 9. The CDR3 region has the DNA TGTGCCAGCAGCCAAGAAGCTCCGGGACTAGCGGGCGGAGATACGCAGTATTTT. It specifies CASSQEAPGLAGGDTQYF.

Points on this clonotype: One end of the junction is discordant with germline, which a read error may explain. The chain has TRBV5-1 and TRBJ2-5, with 7 positions matching TRBD1. Per the germline V gene, CDR1 is SGHRS and CDR2 is YFSETQ. This CDR3 spans 16 amino acids. Here the CDR3 DNA reads TGTGCCAGCAGTTTCCAGACGGGACAGTACCAAGAGACCCAGTACTTC. Translated: CASSFQTGQYQETQYF.

This clonotype was counted a few times. The chain joins TRBV6-1 to TRBJ2-2; 8 bases match TRBD1. Germline V gene data show CDR1 as MNHNS and CDR2 as SASEGT. The CDR3 is 14 amino acids. Trimming took 8 bases from V and 4 from J; bases not matched to a gene: 6. CDR3 DNA: TGTGCCAGCGGACAGGGATTAATCACCGGGGAGCTGTTTTTT. Amino acid sequence: CASGQGLITGELFF.

This clonotype showed up many times. The chain combines TRBV12-3 or TRBV12-4 with TRBJ2-7; 8 positions match TRBD1. This CDR3 contains 14 residues. J lost 3 bases, V lost 6 bases, and 7 bases had no gene match. In DNA, the CDR3 is TGTGCCAGCAGGGAGACAGGGGTATTCTACGAGCAGTACTTC. It yields the protein CASRETGVFYEQYF.

The chain joins TRBV10-3 to TRBJ2-2; D may match TRBD1 or TRBD2 (6 bases each). This CDR3 is built from 14 residues. The germline V and J ends were trimmed by 6 bases and 2 bases, with 10 bases remaining between them. Germline lookup yields CDR1 ENHRY and CDR2 SYGVKD. CDR3 in DNA: TGTGCCATCAGGCGGGACACCAACACCGGGGAGCTGTTTTTT. Translating it yields CAIRRDTNTGELFF.

This clonotype was seen a few times. The V call is TRBV4-2, the J call TRBJ2-1; possible D gene TRBD2, 5 bases. V shed 3 bases and J shed 9 bases, with 15 bases lying between them. There are 14 residues in the CDR3. Germline V CDR1 and CDR2: LGHNA, YNFKEQ. Written as DNA, the CDR3 is TGTGCCAGCAGCCATGACGTCGCGAGCGGTGAGCAGTTCTTC. Protein sequence: CASSHDVASGEQFF.

A single count supports this clonotype. The J gene is TRBJ1-5, the V gene TRBV28, with a weak D call TRBD1 (6 bases). The germline gives CDR1 MDHEN, CDR2 SYDVKM. This CDR3 has 15 amino acids. V dropped 4 bases and J dropped 4 bases, with 14 bases sitting between them. CDR3 in DNA: TGTGCCAGCAGTTGGGGGGGCGGGAATAATCAGCCCCAGCATTTT. The encoded protein is CASSWGGGNNQPQHF. Filled out from reference TRBV28 and TRBJ1-5, the complete variable domain reads DVKVTQSSRYLVKRTGEKVFLECVQDMDHENMFWYRQDPGLGLRLIYFSYDVKMKEKGDIPEGYSVSREKKERFSLILESASTNQTSMYLCASSWGGGNNQPQHFGDGTRLSIL.

This clonotype was picked up a small number of times. This chain links TRBV12-3 or TRBV12-4 with TRBJ1-4, with no clear D. Trimming took off 6 bases at V and 7 bases at J, with 15 bases between the two ends. This CDR3 contains 14 residues. In DNA, the CDR3 is TGTGCCAGCAGCCGGGCACTCCAGAGTGAAAAACTGTTTTTT. Translating gives CASSRALQSEKLFF.

Many counts were recorded for this clonotype. The rearrangement joins TRBV2 to TRBJ1-2; 10 bases align to TRBD1. Germline CDR1 SNHLY, CDR2 FYNNEI. V dropped 10 bases and J dropped 7; count of bases not matched to a gene: 9. This CDR3 region has 13 residues. CDR3 DNA sequence: TGTGCCACCCCAGGGGACAGGGGCAGTGGCTACACCTTC. It specifies CATPGDRGSGYTF.

J is TRBJ1-5 and V is TRBV2; weak D call: TRBD1 (5 bases). The germline CDR1 and CDR2 sequences are SNHLY and FYNNEI. V lost 2 bases, J lost 0 bases, and 8 bases lay in between. This CDR3 region has 15 residues. In DNA form, the CDR3 reads TGTGCCAGCAGTGAAAGGGGATATAGCAATCAGCCCCAGCATTTT. It codes for CASSERGYSNQPQHF.

There are a few counts of this clonotype. This chain uses TRBV30 with TRBJ2-1; 9 bases match TRBD2. V shed 3 bases, J shed 5 bases, and the junction held 5 bases outside the gene matches. The CDR3 loop spans 14 amino acids. Germline assignment: CDR1 GTSNPN and CDR2 SVGIG (reference sequence). For the CDR3, the DNA is TGTGCCTGGAGGTCGGCGGGAGGGGACAATGAGCAGTTCTTC. This sequence encodes CAWRSAGGDNEQFF. The whole variable domain, filled in from reference TRBV30 and TRBJ2-1, reads SQTIHQWPATLVQPVGSPLSLECTVEGTSNPNLYWYRQAAGRGLQLLFYSVGIGQISSEVPQNLSASRPQDRQFILSSKKLLLSDSGFYLCAWRSAGGDNEQFFGPGTRLTVL.

This clonotype was picked up a small number of times. The CDR3 is CASSLELAGIETQYF. CDR3 DNA: TGTGCCAGCAGCTTGGAACTAGCGGGAATAGAGACCCAGTACTTC. The chain is built from TRBV5-4 and TRBJ2-5; 10 bases are a match to TRBD2. Germline-derived CDR1 and CDR2 are SGHNT and YYREEE (reference sequence). V trimming: 0 bases; J trimming: 4 bases; junction bases outside the gene matches: 3. This CDR3 spans 15 amino acids.

The genes are TRBV13 and TRBJ2-1, with D possibly TRBD2 on 5 matching bases. The CDR3 sequence is 15 residues long. V lost 5 bases and J lost 0, with 11 bases in between. Germline V gene sequence: CDR1 PRHDT, CDR2 FYEKMQ (reference sequence). CDR3 DNA sequence: TGTGCCAGCAGCCCTCCACGGGGCTCCTACAATGAGCAGTTCTTC. This gives the protein CASSPPRGSYNEQFF.

In this sample, this clonotype turned up a few times. The gene calls are TRBV11-3 and TRBJ2-5; 12 bases are a match to TRBD2. The CDR3 spans 14 residues. CDR1 is SGHNT, CDR2 YENEEA, per germline. Unmatched junction bases numbered 4, after V lost 4 bases and J lost 7 bases. The CDR3 DNA follows: TGTGCCAGCAGCTCTGGACTAGCGGGATTGACCCAGTACTTC. It specifies CASSSGLAGLTQYF.

A note on this clonotype: A read error is possible here, since a much larger clone lies one base away. The rearrangement links TRBV12-3 or TRBV12-4 to TRBJ2-1; D call uncertain. The CDR3 is 13 residues long. V shed 6 bases and J shed 0 bases, with 6 bases lying between them. The CDR3 loop is CASRWSSYNEQFF. The CDR3 DNA follows: TGTGCCAGCAGATGGAGCTCCTACAATGAGCAGTTCTTC.

The gene calls are TRBV6-1 and TRBJ1-1; D gene unclear. The CDR3 runs 11 residues. Germline CDR1 MNHNS, CDR2 SASEGT. Trimming stripped 7 bases from V and 6 bases from J, with 9 bases between. The CDR3 DNA follows: TGTGCCAGCACCCGGGGAGCTGAAGCTTTCTTT. This codes for CASTRGAEAFF.

This clonotype was counted at least ten times. V is TRBV27 and J is TRBJ2-1, with 14 bases matching TRBD2. The CDR3 covers 15 residues. Germline V gene sequence: CDR1 MNHEY, CDR2 SMNVEV (reference sequence). J was trimmed by 8 bases and V by 2 bases; bases with no gene match: 2. The DNA for the CDR3 is TGTGCCAGCAGTTTAGGGACTAGCGGGGGAGATGAGCAGTTCTTC. It translates to CASSLGTSGGDEQFF.